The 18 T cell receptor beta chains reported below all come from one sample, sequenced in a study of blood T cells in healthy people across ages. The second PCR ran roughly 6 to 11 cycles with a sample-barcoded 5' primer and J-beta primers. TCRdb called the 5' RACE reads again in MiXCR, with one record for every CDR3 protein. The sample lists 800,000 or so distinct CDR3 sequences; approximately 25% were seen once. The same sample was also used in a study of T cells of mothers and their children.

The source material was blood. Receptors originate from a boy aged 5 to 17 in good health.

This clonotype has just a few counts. The DNA of the CDR3 is TGTGCCAGCAGCTTACCAGGGGGCCGCGAGCAGTACTTC. It codes for CASSLPGGREQYF. J is TRBJ2-1 and V is TRBV7-2; 8 bases line up with TRBD1. The J call may be in error: the DNA end matches TRBJ2-7 better. The CDR3 sequence is 13 residues long. CDR1 and CDR2 from the germline V gene are SGHTA and FQGNSA.

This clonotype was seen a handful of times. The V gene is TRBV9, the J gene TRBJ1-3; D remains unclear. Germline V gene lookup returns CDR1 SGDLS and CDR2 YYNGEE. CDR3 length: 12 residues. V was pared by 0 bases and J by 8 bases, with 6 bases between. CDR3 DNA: TGTGCCAGCAGCGTAGTTCGGGACACCATATATTTT. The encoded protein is CASSVVRDTIYF.

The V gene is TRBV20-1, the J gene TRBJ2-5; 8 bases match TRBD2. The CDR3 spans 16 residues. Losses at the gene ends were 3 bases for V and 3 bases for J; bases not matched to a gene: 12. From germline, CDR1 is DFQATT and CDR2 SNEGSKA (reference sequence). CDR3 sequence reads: CSASEAGTRWEETQYF. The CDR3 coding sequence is TGCAGTGCTAGTGAAGCCGGGACTAGATGGGAAGAGACCCAGTACTTC.

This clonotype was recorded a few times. CDR3 DNA sequence: TGTGCCAGCAGACGTTCCTCAGGGGCCACCTACAATGAGCAGTTCTTC. It is translated as CASRRSSGATYNEQFF. The gene calls are TRBV6-2 or TRBV6-3 and TRBJ2-1; possibly TRBD1 for D (6 bases). The ends were cut back, 6 bases at V and 2 bases at J, with 17 bases in the middle. The germline gives CDR1 MNHEY, CDR2 SVGEGT. The CDR3 has 16 residues.

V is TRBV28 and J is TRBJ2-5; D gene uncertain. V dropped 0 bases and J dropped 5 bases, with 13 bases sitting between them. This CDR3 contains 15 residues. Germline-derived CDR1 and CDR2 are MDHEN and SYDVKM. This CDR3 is CASSLWAAPRETQYF. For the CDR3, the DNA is TGTGCCAGCAGTTTATGGGCCGCCCCAAGGGAGACCCAGTACTTC. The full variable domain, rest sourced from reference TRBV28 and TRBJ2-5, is DVKVTQSSRYLVKRTGEKVFLECVQDMDHENMFWYRQDPGLGLRLIYFSYDVKMKEKGDIPEGYSVSREKKERFSLILESASTNQTSMYLCASSLWAAPRETQYFGPGTRLLVL.

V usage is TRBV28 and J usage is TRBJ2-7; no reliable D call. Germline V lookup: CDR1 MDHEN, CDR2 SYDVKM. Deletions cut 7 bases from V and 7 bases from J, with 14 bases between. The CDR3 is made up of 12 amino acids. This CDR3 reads CASTALFGEQYF. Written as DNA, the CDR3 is TGTGCCAGCACAGCCCTCTTTGGGGAGCAGTACTTC.

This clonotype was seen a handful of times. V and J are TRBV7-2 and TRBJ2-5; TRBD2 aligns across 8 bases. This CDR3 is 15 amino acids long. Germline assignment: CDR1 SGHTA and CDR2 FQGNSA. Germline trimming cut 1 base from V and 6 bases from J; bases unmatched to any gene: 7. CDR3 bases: TGTGCCAGCAGCTTAGTGCCGGGGGGGCAAAAGACCCAGTACTTC. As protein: CASSLVPGGQKTQYF. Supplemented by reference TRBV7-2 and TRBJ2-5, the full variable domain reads GAGVSQSPSNKVTEKGKDVELRCDPISGHTALYWYRQSLGQGLEFLIYFQGNSAPDKSGLPSDRFSAERTGGSVSTLTIQRTQQEDSAVYLCASSLVPGGQKTQYFGPGTRLLVL.

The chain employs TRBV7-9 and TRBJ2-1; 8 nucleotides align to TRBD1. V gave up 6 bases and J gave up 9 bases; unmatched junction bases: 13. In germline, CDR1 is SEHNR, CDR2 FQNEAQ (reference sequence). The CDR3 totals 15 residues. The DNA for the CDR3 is TGTGCCAGCAGACTAGGACAGGGAGTTTGGGGTGAGCAGTTCTTC. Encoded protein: CASRLGQGVWGEQFF.

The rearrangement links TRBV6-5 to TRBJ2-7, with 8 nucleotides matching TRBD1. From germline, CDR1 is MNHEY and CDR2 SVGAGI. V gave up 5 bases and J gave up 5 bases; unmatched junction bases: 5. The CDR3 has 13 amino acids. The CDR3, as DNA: TGTGCCAGCAGTCGACAGGGGCTCAACGAGCAGTACTTC. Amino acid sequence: CASSRQGLNEQYF.

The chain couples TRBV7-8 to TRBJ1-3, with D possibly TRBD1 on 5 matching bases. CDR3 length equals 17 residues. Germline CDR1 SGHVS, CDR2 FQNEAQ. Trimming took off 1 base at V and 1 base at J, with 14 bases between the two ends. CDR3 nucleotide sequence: TGTGCCAGCAGCTTAGGGCAGGCTCCAGGGTCTGGAAACACCATATATTTT. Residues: CASSLGQAPGSGNTIYF.

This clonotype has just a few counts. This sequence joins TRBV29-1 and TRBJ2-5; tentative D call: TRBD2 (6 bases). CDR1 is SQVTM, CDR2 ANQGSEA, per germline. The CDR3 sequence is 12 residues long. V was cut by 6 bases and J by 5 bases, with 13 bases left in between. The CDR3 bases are TGCAGCGTGGGGACGGCGGGGGAGACCCAGTACTTC. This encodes CSVGTAGETQYF.

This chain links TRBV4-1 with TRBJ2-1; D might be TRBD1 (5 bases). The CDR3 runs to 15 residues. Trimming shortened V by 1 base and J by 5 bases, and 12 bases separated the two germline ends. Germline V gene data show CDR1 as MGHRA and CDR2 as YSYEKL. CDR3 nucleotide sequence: TGCGCCAGCAGCCAAGGTCTGTTGGGGCACAATGAGCAGTTCTTC. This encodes CASSQGLLGHNEQFF.

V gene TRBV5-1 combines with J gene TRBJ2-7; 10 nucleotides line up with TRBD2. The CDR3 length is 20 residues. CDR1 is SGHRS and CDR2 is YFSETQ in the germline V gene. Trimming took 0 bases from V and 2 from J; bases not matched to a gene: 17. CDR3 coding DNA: TGCGCCAGCAGCTTGGAGGGGGCTAGCGGGAGATTGGGGAAAACCTACGAGCAGTACTTC. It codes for CASSLEGASGRLGKTYEQYF.

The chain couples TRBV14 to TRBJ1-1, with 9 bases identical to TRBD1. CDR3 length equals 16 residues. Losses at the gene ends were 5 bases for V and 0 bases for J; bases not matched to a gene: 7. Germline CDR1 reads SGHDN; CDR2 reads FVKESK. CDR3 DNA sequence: TGTGCCAGCAGCAACCGGACAGGGGCTGTGAACACTGAAGCTTTCTTT. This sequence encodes CASSNRTGAVNTEAFF. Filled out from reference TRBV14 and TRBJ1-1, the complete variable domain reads EAGVTQFPSHSVIEKGQTVTLRCDPISGHDNLYWYRRVMGKEIKFLLHFVKESKQDESGMPNNRFLAERTGGTYSTLKVQPAELEDSGVYFCASSNRTGAVNTEAFFGQGTRLTVV.

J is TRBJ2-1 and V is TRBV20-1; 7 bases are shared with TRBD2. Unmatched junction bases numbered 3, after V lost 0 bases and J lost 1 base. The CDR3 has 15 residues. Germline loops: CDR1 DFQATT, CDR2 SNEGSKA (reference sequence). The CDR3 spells CSAREASGSYNEQFF. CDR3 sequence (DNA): TGCAGTGCTAGAGAAGCTAGCGGATCCTACAATGAGCAGTTCTTC.

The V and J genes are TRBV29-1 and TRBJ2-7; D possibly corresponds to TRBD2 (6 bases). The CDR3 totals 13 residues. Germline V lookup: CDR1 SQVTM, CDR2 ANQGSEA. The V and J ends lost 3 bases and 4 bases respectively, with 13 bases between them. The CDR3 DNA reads TGCAGCGTTGAGGTTGCTAGCGCTTACGAGCAGTACTTC. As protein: CSVEVASAYEQYF.

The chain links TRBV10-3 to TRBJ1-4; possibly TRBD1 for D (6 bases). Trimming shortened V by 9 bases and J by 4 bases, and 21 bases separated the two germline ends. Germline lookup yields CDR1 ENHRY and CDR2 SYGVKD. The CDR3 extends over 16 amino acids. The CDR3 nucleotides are TGTGCCATGGCTCTGTTTCGAGGACAGATTAATGAAAAACTGTTTTTT. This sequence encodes CAMALFRGQINEKLFF.

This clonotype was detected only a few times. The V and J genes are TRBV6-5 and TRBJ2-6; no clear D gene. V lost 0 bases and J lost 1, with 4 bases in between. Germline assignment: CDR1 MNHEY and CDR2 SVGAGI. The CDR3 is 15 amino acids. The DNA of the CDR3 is TGTGCCAGCAGTTACTCCCAGTCTGGGGCCAACGTCCTGACTTTC. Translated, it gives CASSYSQSGANVLTF.